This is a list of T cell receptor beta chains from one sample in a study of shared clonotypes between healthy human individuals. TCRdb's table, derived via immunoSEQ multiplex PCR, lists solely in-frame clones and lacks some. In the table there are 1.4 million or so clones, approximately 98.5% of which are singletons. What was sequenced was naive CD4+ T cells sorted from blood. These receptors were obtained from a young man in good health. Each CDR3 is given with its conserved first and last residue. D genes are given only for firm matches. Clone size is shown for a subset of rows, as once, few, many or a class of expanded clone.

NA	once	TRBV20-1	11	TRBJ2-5	CSEQAGETQYF	TGCAGTGAGCAAGCTGGAGAGACCCAGTACTTC
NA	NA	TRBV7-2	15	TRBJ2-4	CASSHGALAKNIQYF	TGTGCCAGCAGCCACGGGGCTCTAGCCAAAAACATTCAGTACTTC
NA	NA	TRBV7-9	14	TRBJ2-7	CASSLTHDPGEQYF	TGTGCCAGCAGCCTGACGCACGATCCGGGCGAGCAGTACTTC
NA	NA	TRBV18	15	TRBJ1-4	CASSPLNRPNEKLFF	TGTGCCAGCTCACCTTTAAATCGTCCTAATGAAAAACTGTTTTTT
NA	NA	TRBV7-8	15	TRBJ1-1	CASSPSPDRNTEAFF	TGTGCCAGCAGCCCCAGCCCCGACAGGAACACTGAAGCTTTCTTT
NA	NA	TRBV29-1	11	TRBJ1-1	CSVVWGREAFF	TGCAGCGTTGTATGGGGCCGAGAAGCTTTCTTT
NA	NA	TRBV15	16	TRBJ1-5	CATSRDRIRRDQPQHF	TGTGCCACCAGCAGAGATCGGATCAGGAGGGATCAGCCCCAGCATTTT
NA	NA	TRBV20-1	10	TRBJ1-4	CSALGEKLFF	TGCAGTGCTCTAGGGGAAAAACTGTTTTTT
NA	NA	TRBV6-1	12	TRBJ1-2	CASSESEYGYTF	TGTGCCAGCAGTGAATCTGAGTATGGCTACACCTTC
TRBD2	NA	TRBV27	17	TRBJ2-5	CASSSARGGRVIETQYF	TGTGCCAGCAGTTCCGCCCGGGGCGGGAGGGTAATAGAGACCCAGTACTTC
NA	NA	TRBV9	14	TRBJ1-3	CASSADRSGNTIYF	TGTGCCAGCAGCGCCGACAGGTCTGGAAACACCATATATTTT
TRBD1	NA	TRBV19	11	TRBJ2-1	CASSRQGTQFF	TGTGCCAGTAGCAGACAGGGAACGCAGTTCTTC
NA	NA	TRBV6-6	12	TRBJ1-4	CDRQVNNEKLFF	TGTGACAGACAGGTGAATAATGAAAAACTGTTTTTT
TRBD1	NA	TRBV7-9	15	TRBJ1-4	CASSQPDRGSEKLFF	TGTGCCAGCAGCCAACCGGACAGGGGATCTGAAAAACTGTTTTTT
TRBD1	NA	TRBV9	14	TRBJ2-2	CASSVWTGTGELFF	TGTGCCAGCAGCGTCTGGACAGGTACCGGGGAGCTGTTTTTT
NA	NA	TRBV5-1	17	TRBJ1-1	CASSSLPGLRPNTEAFF	TGCGCCAGCAGCTCCCTCCCGGGCCTAAGACCGAACACTGAAGCTTTCTTT
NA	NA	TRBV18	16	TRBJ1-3	CASSPSTGLSGNTIYF	TGTGCCAGCTCACCTTCGACAGGTCTCTCTGGAAACACCATATATTTT
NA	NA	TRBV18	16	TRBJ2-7	CASSPSNVRTTYEQYF	TGTGCCAGCTCACCGTCCAATGTGAGGACAACTTACGAGCAGTACTTC
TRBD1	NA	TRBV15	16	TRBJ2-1	CATSISTGVQIHEQFF	TGTGCCACCAGCATTTCTACAGGGGTTCAGATCCATGAGCAGTTCTTC
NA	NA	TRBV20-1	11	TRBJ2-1	CSASTVYEQFF	TGCAGTGCTAGCACAGTGTATGAGCAGTTCTTC
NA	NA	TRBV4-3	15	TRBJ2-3	CASSQATRPTDTQYF	TGCGCCAGCAGCCAGGCGACTAGACCGACAGATACGCAGTATTTT
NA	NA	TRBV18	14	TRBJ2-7	CASSRDYGGHEQYF	TGTGCCAGCTCACGGGACTACGGGGGCCACGAGCAGTACTTC
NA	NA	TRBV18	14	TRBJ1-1	CASSPRVPGRVAFF	TGTGCCAGCTCACCAAGGGTACCCGGCAGGGTAGCTTTCTTT
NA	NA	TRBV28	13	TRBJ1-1	CATSSTVNTEAFF	TGTGCCACCTCCTCCACAGTGAACACTGAAGCTTTCTTT
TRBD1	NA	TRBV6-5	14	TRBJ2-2	CASSKPGQGRELFF	TGTGCCAGCAGTAAGCCGGGACAGGGACGGGAGCTGTTTTTT
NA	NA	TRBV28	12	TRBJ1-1	CASRADRLQAFF	TGTGCCAGCAGAGCCGACAGACTACAAGCTTTCTTT
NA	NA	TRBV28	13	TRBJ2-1	CASSLLDRHEQFF	TGTGCCAGCAGTTTACTGGACCGCCATGAGCAGTTCTTC
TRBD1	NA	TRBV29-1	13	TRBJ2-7	CSAGQGPPYEQYF	TGCAGCGCTGGACAGGGGCCGCCCTACGAGCAGTACTTC
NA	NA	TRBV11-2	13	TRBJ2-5	CASSLGQQETQYF	TGTGCCAGCAGCTTAGGCCAGCAAGAGACCCAGTACTTC
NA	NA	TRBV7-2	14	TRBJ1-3	CASSPQISGNTIYF	TGTGCCAGCAGCCCTCAGATCTCTGGAAACACCATATATTTT
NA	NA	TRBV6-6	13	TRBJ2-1	CASSYSGRGEQFF	TGTGCCAGCAGTTACTCTGGGCGCGGGGAGCAGTTCTTC
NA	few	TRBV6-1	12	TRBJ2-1	CASSEYSGNQFF	TGTGCCAGCAGTGAATATAGCGGAAACCAGTTCTTC
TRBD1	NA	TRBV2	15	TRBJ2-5	CASSLRTGGIKTQYF	TGTGCCAGCAGTCTAAGGACAGGGGGCATTAAGACCCAGTACTTC
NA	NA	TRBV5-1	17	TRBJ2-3	CASSLSSGVRGTDTQYF	TGCGCCAGCAGCTTAAGCTCCGGGGTTCGGGGCACAGATACGCAGTATTTT
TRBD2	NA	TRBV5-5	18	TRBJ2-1	CASTGLAGPPSSYNEQFF	TGTGCCAGCACCGGACTAGCGGGACCCCCAAGCTCCTACAATGAGCAGTTCTTC
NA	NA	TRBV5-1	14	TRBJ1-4	CASSSLSGAEKLFF	TGCGCCAGCAGCTCCCTTTCGGGGGCGGAAAAACTGTTTTTT
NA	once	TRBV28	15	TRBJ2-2	CASLADTGRAGELFF	TGTGCCAGCTTAGCAGACACTGGAAGGGCCGGGGAGCTGTTTTTT
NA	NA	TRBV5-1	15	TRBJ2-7	CASSLRPGLQIEQYF	TGCGCCAGCAGCTTGCGTCCCGGGCTGCAAATCGAGCAGTACTTC
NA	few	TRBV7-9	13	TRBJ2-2	CASNPGSAGELFF	TGTGCCAGCAACCCAGGGTCCGCCGGGGAGCTGTTTTTT
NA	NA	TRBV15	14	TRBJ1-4	CATSSDRTQRKLFF	TGTGCCACCAGCAGCGACAGAACGCAGCGAAAACTGTTTTTT